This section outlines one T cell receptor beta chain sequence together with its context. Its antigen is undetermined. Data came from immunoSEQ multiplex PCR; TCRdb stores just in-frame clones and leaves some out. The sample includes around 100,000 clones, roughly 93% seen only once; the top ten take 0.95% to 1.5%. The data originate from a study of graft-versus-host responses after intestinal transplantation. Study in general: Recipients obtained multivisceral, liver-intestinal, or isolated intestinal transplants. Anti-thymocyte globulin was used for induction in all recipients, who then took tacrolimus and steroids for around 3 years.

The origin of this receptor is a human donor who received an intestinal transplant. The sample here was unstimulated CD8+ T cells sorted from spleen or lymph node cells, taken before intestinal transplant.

CDR3 nucleotide sequence: TGTGCTAGTGGTACGCGAATACAATGGGCCCGGAACAGGGGCTACGAGCAGTACTTC. Protein sequence: CASGTRIQWARNRGYEQYF. The rearrangement links TRBV12-5 to TRBJ2-7; 7 bases are shared with TRBD1. Trimming removed 5 bases from V and 3 bases from J; junction bases left unmatched: 22. Germline assignment: CDR1 LGHNT and CDR2 FRNRAP. The CDR3 covers 19 residues.